The clone carrying this T cell receptor (beta chain) was detected only a few times. Its antigen is as yet unknown. The source of the sample is a study of T cells after yellow fever vaccination. 5'RACE template switching generated TCR cDNA, adding a universal primer site and UMIs. TCRdb fed the 5' RACE reads into MiXCR, producing one record per CDR3 protein. The sample holds around 610,000 distinct CDR3 sequences, roughly 13% seen once. Study-wide points: At 95% to 98% for CD4 and approximately 88% for CD8, most primary-vaccination clones showed up again after the booster. A weaker secondary response peaked on day 5, the primary on day 15.

The CDR3 is 12 amino acids. The germline V and J ends were trimmed by 5 bases and 11 bases, with 15 bases remaining between them. Germline V lookup: CDR1 LGHDT, CDR2 YNNKEL (reference sequence). J is TRBJ1-1 and V is TRBV3-1, with D perhaps matching TRBD1 (6 bases). This receptor was obtained from a man between 25 and 39 years old who received the YFV17D yellow fever vaccine. Sequenced here: PBMCs, sampled on the day of the yellow fever booster vaccination. CDR3 sequence: CASSYGGGPAFF. The CDR3 nucleotides read TGTGCCAGCAGCTACGGGGGGGGCCCGGCTTTCTTT.